What follows describes a single T cell receptor (beta chain). The specificity of this receptor is unknown. No much larger clonotype is one base removed from it; base qualities were not supplied. The entry originates in a study of blood T cell repertoires in COVID-19 (TCRdb year 2020). Study-wide context: Samples from collaborators originated in the United States, Italy and Spain and spanned both the acute and convalescent phases of COVID-19. The material from the prospective study consisted of cDNA or gDNA derived from T cells, B-cell-depleted T cells, or PBMCs. The repertoires were released in a freely available public database intended as a resource for research on the immune response to SARS-CoV-2. Samples were obtained from the ongoing ImmuneRACE study (first 160 participants) and from approximately 1,200 subjects provided by 6 global collaborators. Where available, HLA class I and class II types were taken from metadata supplied by the sample provider and were not determined by assay-based typing. The dataset comprised deeply sampled blood TCRbeta repertoires from subjects exposed to, actively infected with, or recovered from COVID-19. The sample metadata nearly always contained a de-identified subject ID, COVID-19 status, age in years and sex.

Each collaborating institution followed its own protocols to collect whole blood in K2EDTA tubes. For TCRbeta analysis, collaborators shipped samples as frozen whole blood, isolated PBMCs, or DNA extracted from either of those sample types. What the work shows at the level of the full study, not this receptor alone: The amount of clinical and demographic metadata varied by source and participant and was provided uncurated.

TCRbeta CDR3 regions were amplified from genomic DNA by means of the immunoSEQ Assay, a bias-controlled multiplex PCR. In the paper's pipeline: Within the assay, amplification of reference gene primers was used to estimate how many nucleated cells each sample contained. Sequence reads were collapsed and filtered to measure the absolute abundance of every unique TCRbeta CDR3 rearrangement. For each sample, productive Simpson clonality was calculated by taking the square root of Simpson's diversity index across productive rearrangements. TCRdb carries this immuneACCESS record with in-frame sequences only. Its versions omit some clonotypes, under half of them owing to an unresolved V gene in the studies checked, with the rest unexplained. V, J and clone size were drawn from that table, and D and trimming were deduced from the DNA. Present in this sample are tens of thousands of clones, roughly 80% of which were seen just once. Approximately 10% of the sample goes to the ten largest clones.

The sample taken for sequencing was peripheral blood. The sequence derives from a man in his 70s with acute or convalescent COVID-19.

Here the CDR3 is given as CASSKGQGRKNTEAFF. The bases are TGTGCCAGCAGCAAGGGACAGGGTCGGAAGAACACTGAAGCTTTCTTT. Recombination joined TRBV3-1 (or the pseudogene TRBV3-2) with TRBJ1-1, and 9 bases in between align with TRBD1. From its cysteine to its phenylalanine, the CDR3 spans 16 amino acids. The read is trimmed to its CDR3 DNA, 48 bases read in frame from base 1. V is trimmed back by 5 bases and J by 1 base, and the junction contains 8 bases that no gene match accounts for. Based on the germline V gene (reference sequence), the CDR1 and CDR2 sequences are LGHDT and YNNKEL.